This section outlines one T cell receptor (beta chain) sequence together with its context. This entry is derived from a study of blood T cell repertoires in COVID-19. Looking at the study overall: The United States, Italy and Spain supplied acute and convalescent COVID-19 samples. Sources were T cells, B-cell-depleted T cells, or PBMCs; the material itself was cDNA or gDNA.

Authors' processing steps: Cell counts per sample came from amplifying reference gene primers. Sequencing used immunoSEQ multiplex PCR; TCRdb keeps in-frame clones, though not all of them. That table supplies the V and J calls and clone size; D and trimming were determined from the DNA. The sample holds 140,000 or so clones; approximately 90% are singletons and the top ten take 8.6%. CDR3 size: 14 residues. V was pared by 1 base and J by 3 bases, with 9 bases between. Germline CDR1 is LNHNV and CDR2 is YYDKDF (reference sequence). V gene TRBV15 combines with J gene TRBJ1-1; D gene unclear. The sample taken for sequencing was peripheral blood. The sequence was obtained from a woman in her forties or fifties with active or convalescent COVID-19. CDR3 coding DNA: TGTGCCACCAGCAGAGGTGGGGAGTACACTGAAGCTTTCTTT. Protein sequence: CATSRGGEYTEAFF.